This paragraph covers one TCR beta chain sequence. These data come from a study of blood T cell repertoires in COVID-19. Study details: Samples came from the United States, Italy and Spain, spanning acute and convalescent COVID-19.

The CDR3 contains 14 residues. The germline V gene encodes CDR1 SGHDT and CDR2 YYEEEE. The J segment lost 10 bases and the V segment lost 3 bases, leaving 7 bases of the junction unmatched. Per the original data handling: Reference gene primer amplification gave estimated nucleated cell counts. Assay used: immunoSEQ multiplex PCR; TCRdb lists only in-frame clones, some missing. V and J calls and clone size are copied from that table; D and trimming were computed from the DNA. The sample holds around 140,000 clones, approximately 88% seen once. The chain has TRBV5-6 and TRBJ1-6, with 7 bases lining up with TRBD1. The specimen was peripheral blood. This clonotype originated in a man in his fifties or sixties with acute or convalescent COVID-19. The CDR3 DNA reads TGTGCCAGCAGCTGGAGGACAGGCGGCTCACCCCTCCACTTT. Translating gives CASSWRTGGSPLHF.